One and the same sample provided the 15 T cell receptor beta chains below, sequenced in a study of T-cell memory formation after mild COVID-19. Via MiXCR, TCRdb re-called the 5' RACE reads, giving one row per CDR3 protein. The data contain about 350,000 distinct CDR3 sequences, around 13% of them singletons. The sequencing input was PBMCs or a T cell subset sorted from them (not recorded which). The source of these receptors is a man between 18 and 35 years old who had mild COVID-19 (a few samples of this study predate the infection). Cell type and time point are not known.

The chain employs TRBV9 and TRBJ2-3; tentatively, D is TRBD2 (6 bases). CDR1 and CDR2 from the germline V gene are SGDLS and YYNGEE. This CDR3 spans 15 amino acids. With 0 bases removed from V and 4 bases from J, the gap between germline ends came to 12 bases. The CDR3 nucleotides are TGTGCCAGCAGCGTAGAGGGTGCGGGGCCAGATACGCAGTATTTT. This codes for CASSVEGAGPDTQYF.

The chain joins TRBV7-2 to TRBJ2-5, with a tentative D call TRBD1 (7 bases). CDR3 length: 13 amino acids. V was trimmed by 4 bases and J by 7 bases, leaving 13 bases between them. Germline V gene lookup returns CDR1 SGHTA and CDR2 FQGNSA. The CDR3 DNA follows: TGTGCCAGCAGCTATGACAGGGAGGCGACCCAGTACTTC. It is translated as CASSYDREATQYF.

The rearrangement joins TRBV5-1 to TRBJ1-1; no reliable D call. The CDR3 covers 13 residues. The germline gives CDR1 SGHRS, CDR2 YFSETQ. V shed 4 bases and J shed 1 base, with 8 bases lying between them. DNA of the CDR3: TGCGCCAGCAGCGAGGGTTCGAACACTGAAGCTTTCTTT. Translating gives CASSEGSNTEAFF.

This clonotype has a handful of counts. V gene TRBV29-1 combines with J gene TRBJ2-3; D unclear. The ends were cut back, 3 bases at V and 6 bases at J, with 4 bases in the middle. Per germline, CDR1 SQVTM and CDR2 ANQGSEA. CDR3 length: 10 residues. The CDR3 DNA is TGCAGCGTTGACCTCGATACGCAGTATTTT. Amino acids: CSVDLDTQYF.

This clonotype was seen a handful of times. The chain recombines TRBV7-2 with TRBJ1-1; 8 positions agree with TRBD1. V was clipped by 0 bases and J by 7 bases; unmatched bases: 4. Germline V gene lookup returns CDR1 SGHTA and CDR2 FQGNSA. The length of the CDR3 is 14 residues. This CDR3 is CASSLARGQGEAFF. The CDR3 DNA sequence: TGTGCCAGCAGCTTAGCTCGTGGACAGGGTGAAGCTTTCTTT. The entire variable domain, with the rest obtained from reference TRBV7-2 and TRBJ1-1, is as follows: GAGVSQSPSNKVTEKGKDVELRCDPISGHTALYWYRQSLGQGLEFLIYFQGNSAPDKSGLPSDRFSAERTGGSVSTLTIQRTQQEDSAVYLCASSLARGQGEAFFGQGTRLTVV.

This clonotype was observed many times. The J gene is TRBJ2-5, the V gene TRBV5-5; 10 bases are shared with TRBD1. Germline assignment: CDR1 SGHKS and CDR2 YYEKEE (reference sequence). This CDR3 contains 18 residues. Losses at the gene ends were 4 bases for V and 5 bases for J; bases not matched to a gene: 17. CDR3 in DNA: TGTGCCAGCAGCCAGTCCCGGGACAGGGGAAACGCGTTGGAGACCCAGTACTTC. Protein sequence: CASSQSRDRGNALETQYF. The complete variable domain, with remaining parts taken from reference TRBV5-5 and TRBJ2-5, reads DAGVTQSPTHLIKTRGQQVTLRCSPISGHKSVSWYQQVLGQGPQFIFQYYEKEERGRGNFPDRFSARQFPNYSSELNVNALLLGDSALYLCASSQSRDRGNALETQYFGPGTRLLVL.

Only one count was recorded for this clonotype. The chain carries TRBV7-2 and TRBJ1-6; D ambiguous. The CDR3 covers 16 residues. Germline loops: CDR1 SGHTA, CDR2 FQGNSA. Trimming pared 1 base from V and 6 bases from J, leaving 13 bases between. The CDR3 loop reads CASSLVPRRFNSPLHF. CDR3 sequence (DNA): TGTGCCAGCAGCTTAGTGCCCAGGCGATTTAATTCACCCCTCCACTTT.

The chain combines TRBV4-3 with TRBJ2-1, with D tentatively TRBD1 or TRBD2 (7 bases each). V was pared by 5 bases and J by 10 bases, with 18 bases between. Germline V gene lookup returns CDR1 LGHNA and CDR2 YSLEER. The CDR3 is made up of 14 amino acids. DNA of the CDR3: TGCGCCAGCAGCTTGCGTGACAGGGAGGGAGAGCAGTTCTTC. This sequence encodes CASSLRDREGEQFF.

This clonotype was found a few times. The V gene is TRBV7-2, the J gene TRBJ2-5; D is ambiguous. The CDR3 length is 12 residues. The ends were cut back, 6 bases at V and 5 bases at J, with 10 bases in the middle. The germline V gene encodes CDR1 SGHTA and CDR2 FQGNSA. This CDR3 reads CASRSVGETQYF. In DNA form, the CDR3 reads TGTGCCAGCAGATCCGTCGGGGAGACCCAGTACTTC.

The gene calls are TRBV10-3 and TRBJ2-5; 9 bases agree with TRBD1. Looked up from germline, CDR1 is ENHRY and CDR2 is SYGVKD. This CDR3 is built from 17 residues. Unmatched junction bases numbered 13, after V lost 4 bases and J lost 4 bases. For the CDR3, the DNA is TGTGCCATCAGTGGGGAACCGGGACAGGGACTCCCAGAGACCCAGTACTTC. This codes for CAISGEPGQGLPETQYF.

The chain carries TRBV5-1 and TRBJ2-2, with D possibly being TRBD1 or TRBD2 (5 bases each). The CDR3 is 16 residues long. Looked up from germline, CDR1 is SGHRS and CDR2 is YFSETQ. The germline V and J ends were trimmed by 4 bases and 1 base, with 14 bases remaining between them. CDR3 loop: CASSALYGGNTGELFF. CDR3 DNA: TGCGCCAGCAGCGCCCTTTATGGGGGGAACACCGGGGAGCTGTTTTTT.

The chain links TRBV20-1 to TRBJ2-1, with 14 bases fitting TRBD2. Germline V gene sequence: CDR1 DFQATT, CDR2 SNEGSKA (reference sequence). Trimming cost V 3 bases and J 7 bases; bases outside gene matches: 8. This CDR3 region has 16 residues. The CDR3 DNA reads as TGCAGTGCTAGGCTCGGGACTAGCGGGGGCTGGAATGAGCAGTTCTTC. It translates to CSARLGTSGGWNEQFF.

This clonotype was seen a handful of times. This chain connects TRBV6-5 to TRBJ2-3, with 10 bases identical to TRBD1. The CDR3 covers 15 residues. Trimming took 5 bases from V and 4 from J; bases not matched to a gene: 6. CDR1 and CDR2 (germline): MNHEY, SVGAGI. The CDR3 DNA sequence: TGTGCCAGCAGTGCATGGACAGGGGGAGCAGATACGCAGTATTTT. Its translation: CASSAWTGGADTQYF.

This clonotype was found a few times. The chain employs TRBV19 and TRBJ1-4, with D possibly being TRBD1 (6 bases). Trimming removed 6 bases from V and 7 bases from J, with 18 bases in between. The CDR3 has 15 amino acids. Germline V gives CDR1 LNHDA, CDR2 SQIVND (reference sequence). The CDR3 DNA reads TGTGCCAGTAGCCCCCGGCCTTTAGGGGGTGAAAAACTGTTTTTT. Translating it yields CASSPRPLGGEKLFF.

This chain uses TRBV4-1 with TRBJ2-7; D may be TRBD1 (5 bases). Germline lookup yields CDR1 MGHRA and CDR2 YSYEKL. There are 13 residues in the CDR3. V was shortened by 2 bases and J by 4 bases, with 9 bases between the two germline ends. The CDR3 loop is CASSQPAGYEQYF. DNA of the CDR3: TGCGCCAGCAGCCAACCCGCAGGGTACGAGCAGTACTTC.